The rows below give T cell receptor beta chains drawn from one sample of a study of Tregs in tolerant kidney transplant recipients. Sequencing used immunoSEQ multiplex PCR; TCRdb keeps in-frame clones, though not all of them. Altogether approximately 98,000 clones are present, roughly 90% being singletons, with the ten largest covering just under 0.35%. The input for sequencing was CD4+ T cells from blood, taken before the transplant. The receptors shown here come from a human donor who received a combined kidney and bone marrow transplant. Both conserved end residues are part of each CDR3. A D gene is named only where the DNA matches it firmly. Clone size is not always given. Where it is, it says once, few, many or a class for expanded clones.

j_call d_call clone_size v_call cdr3_nt cdr3_aa
TRBJ1-3 . . TRBV30 TGTGCCTGGAGTCTGTCCGGAAACACCATATATTTT CAWSLSGNTIYF
TRBJ1-2 TRBD1 . TRBV19 TGTGCCAGTAGTATAGTTACAGGGGGCGGCTACACCTTC CASSIVTGGGYTF
TRBJ2-3 . . TRBV25-1 TGTGCCAGCAGTGAAAAATTAGTATTGGATACGCAGTATTTT CASSEKLVLDTQYF
TRBJ2-7 TRBD1 . TRBV29-1 TGCAGCGTCCGGACAGGATGGGCCGAGCAGTACTTC CSVRTGWAEQYF
TRBJ2-4 . . TRBV15 TGTGCCACCAGCAGAGGAGGGGGGGGCAAAAACATTCAGTACTTC CATSRGGGGKNIQYF
TRBJ2-7 . . TRBV7-9 TGTGCCAGCAGCTTATCCATCGGCGGAGCGGTATCCTACGAGCAGTACTTC CASSLSIGGAVSYEQYF
TRBJ2-2 TRBD2 . TRBV2 TGTGCCAGCAAGCGGGGGGAGTCGGCCGGGGAGCTGTTTTTT CASKRGESAGELFF
TRBJ2-1 TRBD1 . TRBV20-1 TGCAGTGTCTCACAGGGGAATGAGCAGTTCTTC CSVSQGNEQFF
TRBJ1-3 . . TRBV11-1 TGTGCCAGCAGCTTACGGTATAGAGCGGGACCCGGGAACACCATATATTTT CASSLRYRAGPGNTIYF
TRBJ2-2 . few TRBV5-1 TGCGCCAGCAGCTCCGGGTACCGGGGCACCGGGGAGCTGTTTTTT CASSSGYRGTGELFF
TRBJ2-1 . . TRBV28 TGTGCCAGCAGCCCGTCTGGGAGTTCCTACAATGAGCAGTTCTTC CASSPSGSSYNEQFF
TRBJ1-2 . once TRBV2 TGTGCCAGCAGTGGGCGGGCAGGGGACTATGGCTACACCTTC CASSGRAGDYGYTF
TRBJ1-1 . . TRBV9 TGTGCCAGCAGCGTAGCTACAGGGAACACTGAAGCTTTCTTT CASSVATGNTEAFF
TRBJ2-1 TRBD1 . TRBV30 TGTGCCTGGAGTGGAACAGGGGGAGCTGAGCAGTTCTTC CAWSGTGGAEQFF
TRBJ2-1 TRBD2 . TRBV7-9 TGTGCCAGCAGCTTTGCGGGAGGGCCGGATGAGCAGTTCTTC CASSFAGGPDEQFF
TRBJ1-4 TRBD1 . TRBV19 TGTGCCAGTAGTATAGATGACCGGACAGGGGGCGATGAAAAACTGTTTTTT CASSIDDRTGGDEKLFF
TRBJ1-2 . . TRBV7-2 TGTGCCAGCAGCCCGTTAAGGGGCTTCGGAGGCTACACCTTC CASSPLRGFGGYTF
TRBJ1-4 . . TRBV4-1 TGCGCCAGCAGCCAAGCGGGGGGGGGTGAAAAACTGTTTTTT CASSQAGGGEKLFF
TRBJ2-1 TRBD2 . TRBV15 TGTGCCACCAGCAGTTGGACTAGCGGGGCCCTTGAGCAGTTCTTC CATSSWTSGALEQFF
TRBJ2-7 . . TRBV28 TGTGCCAGCAGTCCAGCGGGTAGGGACTACGAGCAGTACTTC CASSPAGRDYEQYF
TRBJ1-1 . . TRBV2 TGTGCCAGCACTGTCCCAGGGAAAGCTTTCTTT CASTVPGKAFF
TRBJ2-7 TRBD1 . TRBV28 TGTGCCAGCAGAGTCCGGGACAGGGGCAACGAGCAGTACTTC CASRVRDRGNEQYF
TRBJ1-5 . few TRBV4-1 TGCGCCAGCAGCCAAGGGAGGGATCAGCCCCAGCATTTT CASSQGRDQPQHF
TRBJ2-3 TRBD1 . TRBV5-1 TGCGCCAGCAGCTCGGACAGGGGCACAGATACGCAGTATTTT CASSSDRGTDTQYF
TRBJ2-1 . . TRBV28 TGTGCCAGCACCCTAAGTCCCCCCTCCTACAATGAGCAGTTCTTC CASTLSPPSYNEQFF
TRBJ2-2 . . TRBV6-1 TGTGCCAGCAGAGTTCAGGTGGGGCGGGAGCTGTTTTTT CASRVQVGRELFF
TRBJ2-1 TRBD2 . TRBV19 TGTGCCAGTAGTGGAGGCGGGAGGGGAGACAATGAGCAGTTCTTC CASSGGGRGDNEQFF
TRBJ1-2 . . TRBV27 TGTGCCAGCAGTTTATTCGCAGTAACCTATGGCTACACCTTC CASSLFAVTYGYTF
TRBJ2-5 TRBD1 . TRBV11-3 TGTGCCAGCAGCCGCCCCGGGACAGGCCAAGAGACCCAGTACTTC CASSRPGTGQETQYF
TRBJ2-7 . . TRBV5-1 TGCGCCAGCAGCTTGGGCGCGAGTCGCTACGAGCAGTACTTC CASSLGASRYEQYF
TRBJ2-7 . . TRBV5-1 TGCGCCAGCAGCAACGGAGGGGGCGGGAATATCGACGAGCAGTACTTC CASSNGGGGNIDEQYF
TRBJ2-3 TRBD2 . TRBV10-3 TGTGCCATCAGTGCCAGCGGGGATAGCACAGATACGCAGTATTTT CAISASGDSTDTQYF
TRBJ2-3 TRBD1 many TRBV27 TGTGCCAGCGGCCAACAGGGGTCAGATACGCAGTATTTT CASGQQGSDTQYF
TRBJ1-2 TRBD1 . TRBV29-1 TGCAGCGTTGAGGGACAGAACTATGGCTACACCTTC CSVEGQNYGYTF
TRBJ1-5 . . TRBV12-5 TGTGCTAGTGGTTCCTCCGTTCGAGGCAATCAGCCCCAGCATTTT CASGSSVRGNQPQHF
TRBJ2-1 . . TRBV2 TGTGCCAGCAGTGAAGATGGGGACTTCCCAGGGATAGGAGAGCAGTTCTTC CASSEDGDFPGIGEQFF
TRBJ1-1 . . TRBV5-1 TGCGCCAGCTACAGGGAAGGCACTGAAGCTTTCTTT CASYREGTEAFF
TRBJ2-7 . . TRBV6-5 TGTGCCAGCAGCCGACCGACAGGACATTCCTACGAGCAGTACTTC CASSRPTGHSYEQYF
TRBJ2-5 . . TRBV9 TGTGCCAGCAGCGTAGCAGATCAAGAGACCCAGTACTTC CASSVADQETQYF
TRBJ2-7 TRBD1 few TRBV10-1 TGCGCCAGCAGTCAGGGGGCGCCTCCCTACGAGCAGTACTTC CASSQGAPPYEQYF
TRBJ2-3 . . TRBV28 TGTGCCAGCAGTTTTGGGGGCTTAACAGATACGCAGTATTTT CASSFGGLTDTQYF
TRBJ2-7 . . TRBV19 TGTGCCAGTAGTGCGGAAACCCTCGCCTACGAGCAGTACTTC CASSAETLAYEQYF
TRBJ2-7 TRBD2 . TRBV19 TGTGCCAGTAGTTCTCGCGGGACTAGCGGCACCTACGAGCAGTACTTC CASSSRGTSGTYEQYF
TRBJ1-1 . . TRBV5-1 TGCGCCAGCAGCTCCACAGCAAACACTGAAGCTTTCTTT CASSSTANTEAFF
TRBJ2-3 TRBD1 . TRBV5-6 TGTGCCAGCAGCTACGCCCCAGGGGGCGGCACAGATACGCAGTATTTT CASSYAPGGGTDTQYF
TRBJ2-7 TRBD1 . TRBV4-2 TGTGCCAGCAGCCCAGAGGGACAGGCGCGGTTTGAGCAGTACTTC CASSPEGQARFEQYF
TRBJ2-6 . few TRBV5-6 TGTGCCAGCAGCTTGGGCGGATTCTCTGGGGCCAACGTCCTGACTTTC CASSLGGFSGANVLTF
TRBJ1-1 TRBD1 . TRBV19 TGTGCCAGTAGTATCCTGGACAGGGATACCACTGAAGCTTTCTTT CASSILDRDTTEAFF
TRBJ2-1 . . TRBV27 TGTGCCAGCAGTTTAAACGGCGGATACAATGAGCAGTTCTTC CASSLNGGYNEQFF
TRBJ1-2 TRBD1 . TRBV5-4 TGTGCCAGCAGCGCACCCAAAACGTTGACAGGGACTAACTATGGCTACACCTTC CASSAPKTLTGTNYGYTF
TRBJ1-2 TRBD1 once TRBV5-6 TGTGCCAGCAGCAGGACCGGGACAGGGGGAAACGATGGCTACACCTTC CASSRTGTGGNDGYTF